The present T cell receptor (beta chain) was sequenced within a study of T cells in Graves' hyperthyroidism and ophthalmopathy. Study-wide points: A model of 13 V-J pairs discriminated ophthalmopathy from stable hyperthyroidism.

With respect to this clonotype: Its target is not known.

The TCR beta CDR3 regions underwent amplification using RNA transcripts as the source. HTBI primers were the set used in a first-round RT-PCR of the TCR CDR3. Each CDR3 protein gets one entry after TCRdb re-called the multiplex PCR reads with MiXCR. The sample carries around 700,000 distinct CDR3 sequences, 18% recorded once. V was shortened by 0 bases and J by 8 bases, with 19 bases between the two germline ends. Germline V gene lookup returns CDR1 SGHDN and CDR2 FVKESK. This CDR3 is 16 amino acids long. The chain combines TRBV14 with TRBJ1-2, with D hard to call. The clonotype comes from a woman in her fifties or sixties with Graves' hyperthyroidism that later progressed to Graves' ophthalmopathy. The sample comprised blood. This CDR3 is CASSQDPAAGRGGYTF. For the CDR3, the DNA is TGTGCCAGCAGCCAAGATCCAGCGGCGGGGAGAGGAGGCTACACCTTC.